This TCR beta chain was profiled in a study of blood T cell repertoires in COVID-19. Study-level background: Sites across the United States, Italy and Spain contributed samples from acute and convalescent COVID-19. PBMCs, B-cell-depleted T cells, or T cells provided the cDNA or gDNA that made up the material.

Germline V gene data show CDR1 as PRHDT and CDR2 as FYEKMQ (reference sequence). There are 13 residues in the CDR3. V lost 8 bases and J lost 1, with 11 bases in between. Generated by immunoSEQ multiplex PCR, the TCRdb table keeps only in-frame clones and is missing some. This sample carries 300,000 to 400,000 clones, about 90% of them seen once, and the ten largest clones take over 6%. Enrollment of patients from Seattle took place during active infection, with longitudinal follow-up. This receptor was identified in a woman in her 50s with COVID-19, enrolled during active disease. The material sequenced was peripheral blood. The V gene is TRBV13, the J gene TRBJ1-1; tentatively, D is TRBD1 (6 bases). This CDR3 is CASRGQPNTEAFF. CDR3 sequence (DNA): TGTGCCAGCCGAGGACAGCCGAACACTGAAGCTTTCTTT.